A single TCR beta chain is shown here with its context. Patients of the Seattle cohort, enrolled during active infection, were followed longitudinally. In the source study's methods: Amplification of reference gene primers was used by the study to estimate nucleated cell counts. Measured with immunoSEQ multiplex PCR; TCRdb has only the in-frame clones, and not every one. V, J and clone size reflect that table, while D and trimming were determined from the DNA. This sample yields about 180,000 clones, of which over 65% are seen a single time; roughly 18% belongs to the top ten. This sample stems from a study of blood T cell repertoires in COVID-19. About the research overall: COVID-19 samples, acute and convalescent, were from the United States, Italy and Spain. PBMCs, B-cell-depleted T cells, or T cells were the source of the cDNA or gDNA that made up the material.

Sequencing input: peripheral blood. The sequence derives from a person aged 70 to 85 with COVID-19, enrolled during active disease.

The CDR3 DNA follows: TGTGCCAGTAGTATAAGGGGGGGTAGAAGCAATCAGCCCCAGCATTTT. It is translated as CASSIRGGRSNQPQHF. The V gene is TRBV19, the J gene TRBJ1-5; D is possibly TRBD1 (6 bases). The CDR3 runs to 16 residues. The V and J ends lost 2 bases and 1 base respectively, with 12 bases between them. Per the germline V gene, CDR1 is LNHDA and CDR2 is SQIVND (reference sequence).